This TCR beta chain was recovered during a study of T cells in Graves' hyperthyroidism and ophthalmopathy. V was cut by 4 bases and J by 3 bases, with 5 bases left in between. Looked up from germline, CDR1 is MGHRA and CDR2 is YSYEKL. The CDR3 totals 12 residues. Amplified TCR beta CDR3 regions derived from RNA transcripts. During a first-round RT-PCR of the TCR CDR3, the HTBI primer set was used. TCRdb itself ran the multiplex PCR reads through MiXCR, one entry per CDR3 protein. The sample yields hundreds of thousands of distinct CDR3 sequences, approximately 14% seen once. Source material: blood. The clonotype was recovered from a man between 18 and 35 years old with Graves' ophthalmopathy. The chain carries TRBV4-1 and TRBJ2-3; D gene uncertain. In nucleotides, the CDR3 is TGCGCCAGCAGCCGCCCGACAGATACGCAGTATTTT. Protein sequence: CASSRPTDTQYF.